The following is a T cell receptor (beta chain) sequence with its context. Clones were sequenced by immunoSEQ multiplex PCR, and TCRdb holds only the in-frame ones, with some missing. The table shows about 330,000 clones, with 87% occurring only once. From the 120-subject validation cohort, which was separate from the approximately 700-subject first cohort, the donors were drawn. This sample is drawn from a study of cytomegalovirus exposure and HLA in healthy donors. Germline-derived CDR1 and CDR2 are SGHNT and YYREEE (reference sequence). CDR3 length: 16 amino acids. Between the trimmed V and J ends, which lost 5 bases and 3 bases, there was a span of 21 bases.

Sequencing input: PBMCs. The rearrangement joins TRBV5-4 to TRBJ2-7; D may be TRBD2 (6 bases). The receptor was derived from a woman younger than 45 in good health and CMV-seropositive. This chain's CDR3 is CASRPSGTQGNYEQYF. CDR3 DNA: TGTGCCAGCAGACCCTCCGGGACTCAAGGGAACTACGAGCAGTACTTC. The entire variable domain, with the rest obtained from reference TRBV5-4 and TRBJ2-7, is as follows: ETGVTQSPTHLIKTRGQQVTLRCSSQSGHNTVSWYQQALGQGPQFIFQYYREEENGRGNFPPRFSGLQFPNYSSELNVNALELDDSALYLCASRPSGTQGNYEQYFGPGTRLTVT.